The clone carrying this T cell receptor (beta chain) appeared many times. As yet, its antigen is unknown. CDR3 length: 13 residues. Germline lookup yields CDR1 KGHDR and CDR2 SFDVKD. V lost 3 bases, J lost 0 bases, and 4 bases lay in between. This sample stems from a study of regulatory T cells in long-lasting Graves disease. In the study overall: A definition of persistent Graves' disease required over 5 years of antithyroid drugs plus positive TSH receptor antibodies.

Study-wide points: Accuracy may have been reduced by the small sample size. Patients with persistent disease showed a bias toward TRBV28, TRBJ1-2 and TRBJ2-5. Persistent patients shared more public clonotypes (2,741) than new patients (966).

CDR3 regions were amplified by Arm-PCR using iRepertoire HTBI primers to build TCR beta libraries. TCRdb called the multiplex PCR reads again in MiXCR, with one record for every CDR3 protein. Among 500,000 to 700,000 distinct CDR3 sequences, around 30% were seen once, and the ten largest hold around 40%. Time point: persistent/refractory GD, antithyroid drugs over 5 years with positive TRAb. From PBMCs, RNA was extracted and then used to make the TCR library. Material: peripheral blood mononuclear cells (PBMCs), obtained when the disease was refractory, from a patient treated with antithyroid drugs. The sequence was collected from a female donor with Graves disease. The gene calls are TRBV24-1 and TRBJ1-1; D is ambiguous. CDR3 in amino acids: CATSDVMNTEAFF. The CDR3 DNA reads TGTGCCACCAGTGATGTCATGAACACTGAAGCTTTCTTT.